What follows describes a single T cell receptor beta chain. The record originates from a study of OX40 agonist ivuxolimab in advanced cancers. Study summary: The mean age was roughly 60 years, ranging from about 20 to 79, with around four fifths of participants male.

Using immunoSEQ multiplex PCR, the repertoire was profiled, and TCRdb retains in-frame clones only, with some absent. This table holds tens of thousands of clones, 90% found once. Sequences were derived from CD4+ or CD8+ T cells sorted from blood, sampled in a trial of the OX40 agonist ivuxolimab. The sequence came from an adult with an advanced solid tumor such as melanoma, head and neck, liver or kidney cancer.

CDR3 in amino acids: CAISESTGGATEAFF. CDR3 sequence (DNA): TGTGCCATCAGTGAGTCGACAGGGGGCGCGACTGAAGCTTTCTTT. The rearrangement uses TRBV10-3 and TRBJ1-1; TRBD1 agrees at 10 bases. There are 15 residues in the CDR3. Germline-derived CDR1 and CDR2 are ENHRY and SYGVKD. V trimming: 0 bases; J trimming: 5 bases; junction bases outside the gene matches: 3.